This T cell receptor beta chain stems from a study of T-cell memory formation after mild COVID-19 (dated by TCRdb to about 2021). As for the study more broadly: TCR sequence clusters from the two donors were found to be largely donor specific. In a couple of donors, T-cell clones that expanded and contracted after mild COVID-19 were tracked by sequencing TCRalpha and TCRbeta repertoires over time. The cohort comprised two young, previously healthy adult volunteers, one female and one male. Here is what the overall study found, with its caveats: Clones contracting from day 15 to 85 had balanced CD4/CD8 phenotypes, while a second wave expanding from day 15 to 37 was biased towards CD4+. Some responding clones were detected in pre-infection memory, suggesting pre-existing cross-reactive memory T cells joined the SARS-CoV-2 response. Only a couple of mild cases were covered by the study, and larger cohorts that include severe cases with pre-infection samples were considered necessary. Contracting CD4+ clones appeared mostly in the CM and EM memory subsets, whereas CD8+ clones were enriched in EMRA. The second-wave clones that peaked on day 37 were not confirmed to be SARS-CoV-2 specific.

This clonotype has just a few counts. No antigen is known for it. Base quality data are lacking; no much larger clone is found one base away. Ficoll-Paque density gradient centrifugation was the method used to isolate PBMCs. The CDR3 covers 13 residues, taking in both the cysteine and the phenylalanine. Just CDR3 DNA is preserved here, 39 bases in frame from base 1. CDR1 ENHRY and CDR2 SYGVKD were looked up in the germline V gene. V loses 3 bases, J loses 7 bases, and the germline ends lie 10 bases apart. The sequencer was an Illumina NovaSeq 6000. Using 5'RACE with constant-segment primers, TCRalpha and TCRbeta cDNA libraries were constructed, with sample barcodes and unique molecular identifiers added in the process. Trizol reagent was used to extract RNA from every sample. Amplification of the libraries took two PCR steps, and the second step added a second sample barcode plus Illumina TruSeq adapters. Sequencing of the libraries was done on an Illumina NovaSeq, producing 2 x 150 bp paired-end reads. Under the source paper's analysis protocol: The reads were demultiplexed and collapsed into UMI-guided consensus sequences using migec v1.2.7. Using mixcr v2.1.11, UMI consensuses were aligned to TRA and TRB V and J templates and then assembled into clonotypes. Expanded or contracted clonotypes were those called significant by both edgeR and NoisET, with noise models trained on biological replicates. For edgeR calls, a false discovery rate-adjusted p below 0.01 and a log2 fold-change threshold of 1 were applied. As an exploratory analysis of dynamics, PCA with hierarchical clustering was applied to max-normalized trajectories of the 1000 most abundant clonotypes. Separately sequenced CD4+ and CD8+ repertoires were used to assign the CD4 or CD8 phenotype of responding clones. TCRdb handled the public reads itself, with Q25 trimming in fastp and clone calling in MiXCR, and kept productive beta chains. Rows merge per CDR3 protein into single entries with the most common DNA and genes. These V and J calls rely on TCRdb rather than the paper's analysis. The table for this sample lists 300,000 to 350,000 distinct CDR3 sequences; over 11% of them were counted only once. The top ten clones comprise roughly 21% of the sample.

The sample taken for sequencing was PBMCs or a T cell subset sorted from them (not recorded which). The receptor's source is a man in his late teens or twenties who had mild COVID-19 (a few samples of this study predate the infection). The sample titles of this study are shuffled in the database, so cell type and time point are left out; the donor was told from shared clones. The sequence is built from TRBV10-3 and TRBJ1-5; the D gene is perhaps TRBD1, on 6 matching bases. The CDR3 amino acid sequence is: CAISDDGTQPQHF. The DNA sequence is TGTGCCATCAGTGATGACGGGACACAGCCCCAGCATTTT.